This T cell receptor beta chain was observed in a study of blood T cell repertoires in COVID-19. Clones were sequenced by immunoSEQ multiplex PCR, and TCRdb holds only the in-frame ones, with some missing. The table shows some 290,000 clones, with roughly 86% occurring only once. Germline V gene data show CDR1 as MNHEY and CDR2 as SVGAGI. CDR3 length: 13 amino acids. Deletions cut 8 bases from V and 3 bases from J, with 13 bases between. The receptor was derived from a man younger than 35 with active or convalescent COVID-19. The sequenced sample consisted of peripheral blood. This sequence joins TRBV6-5 and TRBJ1-1; D is ambiguous. The CDR3 bases are TGTGCCAGCTCCATCTCGGGGTACACTGAAGCTTTCTTT. Encoded protein: CASSISGYTEAFF.